The clone carrying this T cell receptor beta chain was seen many times. CDR3 length: 14 amino acids. The J segment lost 6 bases and the V segment lost 3 bases, leaving 4 bases of the junction unmatched. TCRdb fed the RT-PCR reads into MiXCR, producing one record per CDR3 protein. The table has more than 550,000 distinct CDR3 sequences, approximately 15% seen once. The origin of this receptor is a female donor in good health, serving as a healthy control. Sequenced material: memory CD4+ T cells from blood. The V and J genes are TRBV12-3 or TRBV12-4 and TRBJ2-7, with TRBD1 matching over 11 bases. As DNA, the CDR3 is TGTGCCAGCAGTTTTGTCGGACAGGGGGCCGAGCAGTACTTC. Its translation: CASSFVGQGAEQYF.